These 28 T cell receptor beta chains share one sample of origin, sequenced in a study of STAT5B mutations in CD4+ large granular lymphocyte leukemia. Assay: immunoSEQ multiplex PCR; the TCRdb copy retains only in-frame clones and omits some. The top ten hold roughly 31% of the sample, which has roughly 19,000 clones, roughly 77% seen once. Specimen: CD4+ T cells from blood buffy coats. Receptor source: a human donor in good health.

The chain links TRBV5-6 to TRBJ1-6, with TRBD1 as a possible D gene (6 bases). CDR3 length equals 16 residues. Germline V gives CDR1 SGHDT, CDR2 YYEEEE. V gave up 4 bases and J gave up 8 bases, with 19 bases separating them. For the CDR3, the DNA is TGTGCCAGCAGCCAAGCTACAGGGAACCATGATTCACCCCTCCACTTT. It codes for CASSQATGNHDSPLHF.

This clone was seen only once. The chain combines TRBV9 with TRBJ2-7; either TRBD1 or TRBD2 may fit D (6 bases each). Trimming shortened V by 0 bases and J by 5 bases, and 15 bases separated the two germline ends. Germline CDR1 is SGDLS and CDR2 is YYNGEE. The CDR3 is made up of 15 amino acids. DNA of the CDR3: TGTGCCAGCAGCGTAGGAGGAGGGGGAGGCAACGAGCAGTACTTC. Protein: CASSVGGGGGNEQYF.

In DNA, the CDR3 is TGTGCCAGCAGCCTGGGCCAGGGGAGGCGGGAGACCCAGTACTTC. This sequence encodes CASSLGQGRRETQYF. The chain joins TRBV14 to TRBJ2-5; D is tentatively TRBD1 or TRBD2 (6 bases each). Trimming took 4 bases from V and 5 from J, leaving 17 bases between them. The CDR3 spans 15 residues. Germline V gene data show CDR1 as SGHDN and CDR2 as FVKESK.

The chain is built from TRBV7-9 and TRBJ2-1; D is perhaps TRBD1 or TRBD2 (6 bases each). The CDR3 has 16 residues. Between the trimmed V and J ends, which lost 5 bases and 4 bases, there was a span of 18 bases. CDR1 and CDR2 (germline): SEHNR, FQNEAQ (reference sequence). The CDR3 loop reads CASSPRGTNIYNEQFF. CDR3 nucleotides: TGTGCCAGCAGCCCTCGGGGGACAAATATTTACAATGAGCAGTTCTTC.

The chain carries TRBV30 and TRBJ1-5; the D is unclear. Germline loops: CDR1 GTSNPN, CDR2 SVGIG (reference sequence). V dropped 3 bases and J dropped 1 base, with 7 bases sitting between them. CDR3 size: 13 residues. CDR3: CAWSGESNQPQHF. The CDR3 DNA is TGTGCCTGGAGCGGGGAGAGCAATCAGCCCCAGCATTTT.

The gene calls are TRBV7-2 and TRBJ2-5; TRBD2 might be the D (6 bases). The CDR3 sequence is 16 residues long. From germline, CDR1 is SGHTA and CDR2 FQGNSA. The V end was cut by 0 bases, the J end by 0 bases, with 11 bases between. CDR3 DNA sequence: TGTGCCAGCAGCTTAGCGGGGAGGCTGTACCAAGAGACCCAGTACTTC. The encoded protein is CASSLAGRLYQETQYF.

J is TRBJ2-7 and V is TRBV2; 11 positions match TRBD2. The CDR3 is made up of 15 amino acids. Unmatched junction bases numbered 4, after V lost 4 bases and J lost 2 bases. Germline V lookup: CDR1 SNHLY, CDR2 FYNNEI. The CDR3 DNA sequence: TGTGCCAGCAGTGCCGGACTAGCGGGCCCCTACGAGCAGTACTTC. As protein: CASSAGLAGPYEQYF.

This clone was seen just once. V usage is TRBV2 and J usage is TRBJ2-7; 8 bases align to TRBD1. CDR3 length equals 15 residues. The V segment lost 6 bases and the J segment 6 bases; nucleotides outside the gene matches: 13. Germline CDR1 is SNHLY and CDR2 is FYNNEI. For the CDR3, the DNA is TGTGCCAGCAGGAGACAGGGGAAGCTGGAGAGCGAGCAGTACTTC. Translation: CASRRQGKLESEQYF.

This rearrangement joins TRBV28 to TRBJ2-1; TRBD1 agrees at 7 bases. CDR1 and CDR2 from the germline V gene are MDHEN and SYDVKM. J gave up 8 bases and V 4 bases, and 14 bases lay outside the gene matches. The CDR3 contains 16 residues. This CDR3 is CASSSSHVTGNDEQFF. CDR3 nucleotide sequence: TGTGCCAGCAGTTCGTCCCACGTGACAGGGAACGATGAGCAGTTCTTC.

The chain recombines TRBV4-1 with TRBJ1-5; maybe TRBD1 (5 bases). CDR3 length equals 14 residues. Germline V gene sequence: CDR1 MGHRA, CDR2 YSYEKL. Trimming removed 6 bases at V and 5 bases at J, with 14 bases between. This CDR3 reads CASSPGKADQPQHF. The CDR3 nucleotides read TGCGCCAGCAGTCCAGGGAAGGCAGATCAGCCCCAGCATTTT.

The gene calls are TRBV30 and TRBJ2-7; 12 bases align to TRBD2. CDR1 is GTSNPN, CDR2 SVGIG, per germline (reference sequence). J was trimmed by 2 bases and V by 4 bases; bases with no gene match: 12. The CDR3 consists of 17 residues. This chain's CDR3 is CAWTYARTSGKAYEQYF. CDR3 nucleotide sequence: TGTGCCTGGACATACGCTAGGACTAGCGGGAAGGCCTACGAGCAGTACTTC.

This clone was found once. The V and J genes are TRBV7-2 and TRBJ1-6; D not resolved. Germline loops: CDR1 SGHTA, CDR2 FQGNSA. V shed 5 bases and J shed 5 bases, with 13 bases lying between them. The CDR3 has 15 residues. Here the CDR3 reads CASSLMSPDNSPLHF. DNA of the CDR3: TGTGCCAGCAGCCTTATGTCTCCGGATAATTCACCCCTCCACTTT. The complete variable domain, with remaining parts taken from reference TRBV7-2 and TRBJ1-6, reads GAGVSQSPSNKVTEKGKDVELRCDPISGHTALYWYRQSLGQGLEFLIYFQGNSAPDKSGLPSDRFSAERTGGSVSTLTIQRTQQEDSAVYLCASSLMSPDNSPLHFGNGTRLTVT.

This clone was counted between two and nine times. V is TRBV6-5 and J is TRBJ2-7; 8 bases match TRBD2. The trim removed 8 bases at V and 6 bases at J, leaving 9 bases unmatched. The CDR3 length is 13 residues. Germline loops: CDR1 MNHEY, CDR2 SVGAGI. CDR3 DNA sequence: TGTGCCAGCGGCGGGAGGTTATTTCGCGAGCAGTACTTC. Its translation: CASGGRLFREQYF.

This clone appeared a few times. At the DNA level, this CDR3 is encoded by other sequences in the same sample as well. The chain has TRBV5-6 and TRBJ2-5; D unclear. V dropped 4 bases and J dropped 4 bases, with 5 bases sitting between them. This CDR3 is 11 amino acids long. Germline values: CDR1 SGHDT, CDR2 YYEEEE. CDR3 nucleotides: TGTGCCAGCAGCCTAAGAGAGACCCAGTACTTC. The encoded protein is CASSLRETQYF.

The genes are TRBV5-8 and TRBJ2-7, with D uncertain. In germline, CDR1 is SGHTS, CDR2 YDEGEE. Trimming took off 0 bases at V and 2 bases at J, with 6 bases between the two ends. The CDR3 has 13 amino acids. The CDR3 bases are TGTGCCAGCAGCTTGGATGAGACCTACGAGCAGTACTTC. Its protein is CASSLDETYEQYF.

To note about this clone: The same CDR3 can be traced to other DNA sequences in this sample. V gene TRBV5-1 combines with J gene TRBJ2-1; 7 bases match TRBD1. The V segment lost 4 bases and the J segment 6 bases; nucleotides outside the gene matches: 7. From germline, CDR1 is SGHRS and CDR2 YFSETQ. The CDR3 extends over 14 amino acids. The CDR3 is CASSQTQGPNEQFF. Written as DNA, the CDR3 is TGCGCCAGCAGCCAGACACAGGGGCCCAATGAGCAGTTCTTC.

The V and J genes are TRBV28 and TRBJ2-3, with D hard to call. Per the germline V gene, CDR1 is MDHEN and CDR2 is SYDVKM. This CDR3 spans 15 amino acids. V lost 4 bases and J 2 bases, leaving 13 bases between the germline ends. The CDR3 bases are TGTGCCAGCAGTTCCCTAGGAAAGATCACAGATACGCAGTATTTT. Encoded protein: CASSSLGKITDTQYF.

This clone was seen a few times. V and J are TRBV14 and TRBJ2-1; 8 bases line up with TRBD1. The J segment lost 3 bases and the V segment lost 4 bases, leaving 11 bases of the junction unmatched. The germline gives CDR1 SGHDN, CDR2 FVKESK. The CDR3 totals 17 residues. CDR3 sequence (DNA): TGTGCCAGCAGCCTCGTTCGGACAGGGCTAAGCTACAATGAGCAGTTCTTC. It yields the protein CASSLVRTGLSYNEQFF.

A few counts support this clone. This CDR3 reads CASSSRTGMNTEAFF. The CDR3 nucleotides are TGTGCCAGCAGCTCCCGGACAGGGATGAACACTGAAGCTTTCTTT. The rearrangement uses TRBV7-9 and TRBJ1-1, with 8 nucleotides matching TRBD1. The V segment lost 4 bases and the J segment 0 bases; nucleotides outside the gene matches: 4. CDR1 SEHNR and CDR2 FQNEAQ come from the germline V gene (reference sequence). The CDR3 runs 15 residues.

V usage is TRBV5-1 and J usage is TRBJ1-2, with D possibly being TRBD1 (5 bases). CDR3 size: 13 residues. With 2 bases removed from V and 8 bases from J, the gap between germline ends came to 13 bases. The V gene's germline CDR1 is SGHRS and CDR2 YFSETQ. This CDR3 is CASSFQREGGYTF. For the CDR3, the DNA is TGCGCCAGCAGCTTCCAACGGGAGGGGGGCTACACCTTC.

The sample holds a few counts of this clone. This chain connects TRBV6-6 to TRBJ2-7; 8 bases match TRBD2. The CDR3 covers 13 residues. Germline V gene lookup returns CDR1 MNHNY and CDR2 SVGAGI (reference sequence). The V segment lost 8 bases and the J segment 4 bases; nucleotides outside the gene matches: 7. CDR3 sequence reads: CASRGGLGYEQYF. The CDR3 nucleotides read TGTGCCAGCCGGGGGGGCCTTGGGTACGAGCAGTACTTC.

The chain combines TRBV7-6 with TRBJ2-3; perhaps TRBD1 as D (6 bases). V lost 1 base, J lost 3 bases, and 11 bases lay in between. This CDR3 has 15 amino acids. Germline V gene lookup returns CDR1 SGHVS and CDR2 FNYEAQ. The CDR3 DNA reads as TGTGCCAGCAGCTTAGACAGGGAGAGAACAGATACGCAGTATTTT. Its translation is CASSLDRERTDTQYF.

The chain combines TRBV19 with TRBJ1-2; no clear D gene. Trimming took off 7 bases at V and 2 bases at J, with 11 bases between the two ends. Germline V lookup: CDR1 LNHDA, CDR2 SQIVND (reference sequence). This CDR3 is 13 amino acids long. This CDR3 is CASIGQVNYGYTF. Here the CDR3 DNA reads TGTGCCAGTATAGGCCAGGTCAACTATGGCTACACCTTC.

The chain has TRBV5-1 and TRBJ2-7; 8 nucleotides agree with TRBD1. J gave up 6 bases and V 3 bases, and 5 bases lay outside the gene matches. This CDR3 region has 13 residues. Per germline, CDR1 SGHRS and CDR2 YFSETQ. The CDR3 region is CASSSGTGGEQYF. Here the CDR3 DNA reads TGCGCCAGCAGCTCCGGGACAGGCGGCGAGCAGTACTTC.

This clone was seen a handful of times. The genes are TRBV4-1 and TRBJ2-7; maybe TRBD1 (5 bases). Trimming took off 5 bases at V and 0 bases at J, with 11 bases between the two ends. CDR3 length equals 14 residues. The germline CDR1 and CDR2 sequences are MGHRA and YSYEKL. The DNA of the CDR3 is TGCGCCAGCAGCGCCCCAGGGATCTCCTACGAGCAGTACTTC. Its protein product is CASSAPGISYEQYF.

The V call is TRBV7-8, the J call TRBJ1-3; tentatively, D is TRBD1 (5 bases). Germline V CDR1 and CDR2: SGHVS, FQNEAQ. V was trimmed by 4 bases and J by 3 bases, leaving 16 bases between them. The length of the CDR3 is 16 residues. The CDR3 nucleotides are TGTGCCAGCAGCTCTCTCTCCACAGGCGGTGGAAACACCATATATTTT. It yields the protein CASSSLSTGGGNTIYF.

The chain uses TRBV4-3 and TRBJ2-2, with D unresolved. The CDR3 spans 14 residues. Trimming removed 1 base at V and 6 bases at J, with 9 bases between. Germline V CDR1 and CDR2: LGHNA, YSLEER. This chain's CDR3 is CASSQGGKAGELFF. The CDR3 nucleotides are TGCGCCAGCAGCCAAGGGGGAAAGGCCGGGGAGCTGTTTTTT.

A single count supports this clone. This chain joins TRBV14 and TRBJ1-2; D might be TRBD1 (6 bases). The V gene lost 4 bases and the J gene lost 8 bases, with 14 bases spanning the gap. Germline V CDR1 and CDR2: SGHDN, FVKESK. The CDR3 sequence is 13 residues long. The CDR3: CASSRSYREGYTF. Written as DNA, the CDR3 is TGTGCCAGCAGCCGAAGCTACAGGGAAGGCTACACCTTC.